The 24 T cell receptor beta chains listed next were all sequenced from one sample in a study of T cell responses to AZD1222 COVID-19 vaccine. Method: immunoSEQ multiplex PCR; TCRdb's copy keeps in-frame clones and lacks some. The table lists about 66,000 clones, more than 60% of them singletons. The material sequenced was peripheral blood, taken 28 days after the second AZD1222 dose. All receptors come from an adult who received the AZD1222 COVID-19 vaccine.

The CDR3 coding sequence is TGTGCCAGCAGCGGTGGGACAGCAACTAATGAAAAACTGTTTTTT. Translated: CASSGGTATNEKLFF. The chain uses TRBV2 and TRBJ1-4, with TRBD1 identical over 7 bases. The germline gives CDR1 SNHLY, CDR2 FYNNEI. CDR3 length: 15 amino acids. Trimming at V came to 6 bases and at J to 0 bases, leaving 4 bases not matched to a gene.

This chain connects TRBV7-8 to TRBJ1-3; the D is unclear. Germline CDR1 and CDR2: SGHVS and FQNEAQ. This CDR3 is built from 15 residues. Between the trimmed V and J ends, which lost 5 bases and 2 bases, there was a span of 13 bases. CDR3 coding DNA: TGTGCCAGCAGCAACCCGCGCCGGGCTGGAAACACCATATATTTT. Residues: CASSNPRRAGNTIYF. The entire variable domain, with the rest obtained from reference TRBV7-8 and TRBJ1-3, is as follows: GAGVSQSPRYKVAKRGQDVALRCDPISGHVSLFWYQQALGQGPEFLTYFQNEAQLDKSGLPSDRFFAERPEGSVSTLKIQRTQQEDSAVYLCASSNPRRAGNTIYFGEGSWLTVV.

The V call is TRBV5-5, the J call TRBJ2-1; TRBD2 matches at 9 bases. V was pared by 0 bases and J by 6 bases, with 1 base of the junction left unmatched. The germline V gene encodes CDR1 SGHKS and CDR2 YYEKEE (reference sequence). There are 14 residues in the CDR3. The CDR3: CASSLGLAANEQFF. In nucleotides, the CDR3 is TGTGCCAGCAGCTTGGGACTAGCGGCCAATGAGCAGTTCTTC.

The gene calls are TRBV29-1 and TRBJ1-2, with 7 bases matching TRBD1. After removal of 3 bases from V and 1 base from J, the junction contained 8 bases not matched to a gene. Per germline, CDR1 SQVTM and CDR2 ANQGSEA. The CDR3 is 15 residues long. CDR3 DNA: TGCAGCGTTGAGGGGACAGAAGATGTTAACTATGGCTACACCTTC. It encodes CSVEGTEDVNYGYTF.

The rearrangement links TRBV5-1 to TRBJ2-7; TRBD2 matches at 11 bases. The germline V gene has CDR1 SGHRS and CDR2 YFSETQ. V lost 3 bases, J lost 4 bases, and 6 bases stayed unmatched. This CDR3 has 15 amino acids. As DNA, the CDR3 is TGCGCCAGCAGCTCAAGGTCTAGCGGGGGGTACGAGCAGTACTTC. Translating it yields CASSSRSSGGYEQYF.

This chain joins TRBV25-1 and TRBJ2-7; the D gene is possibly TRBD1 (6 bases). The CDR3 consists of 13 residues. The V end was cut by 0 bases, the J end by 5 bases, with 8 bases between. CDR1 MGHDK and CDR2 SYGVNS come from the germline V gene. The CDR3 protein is CASSEYEGDEQYF. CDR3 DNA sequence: TGTGCCAGCAGTGAATATGAGGGGGACGAGCAGTACTTC.

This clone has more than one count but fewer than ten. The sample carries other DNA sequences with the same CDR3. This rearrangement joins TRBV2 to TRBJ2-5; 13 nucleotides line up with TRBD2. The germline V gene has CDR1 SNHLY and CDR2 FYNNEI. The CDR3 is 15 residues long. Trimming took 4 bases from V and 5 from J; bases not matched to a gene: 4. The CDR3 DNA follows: TGTGCCAGCAGTGGGACTAGCGGGGGTAGGGAGACCCAGTACTTC. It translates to CASSGTSGGRETQYF. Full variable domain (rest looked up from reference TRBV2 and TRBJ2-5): EPEVTQTPSHQVTQMGQEVILRCVPISNHLYFYWYRQILGQKVEFLVSFYNNEISEKSEIFDDQFSVERPDGSNFTLKIRSTKLEDSAMYFCASSGTSGGRETQYFGPGTRLLVL.

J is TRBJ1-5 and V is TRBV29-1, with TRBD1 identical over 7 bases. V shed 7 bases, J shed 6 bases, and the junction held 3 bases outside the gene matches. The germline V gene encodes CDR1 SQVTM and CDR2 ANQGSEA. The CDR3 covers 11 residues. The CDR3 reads CSGQGAQPQHF. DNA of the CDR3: TGCAGCGGACAGGGTGCTCAGCCCCAGCATTTT.

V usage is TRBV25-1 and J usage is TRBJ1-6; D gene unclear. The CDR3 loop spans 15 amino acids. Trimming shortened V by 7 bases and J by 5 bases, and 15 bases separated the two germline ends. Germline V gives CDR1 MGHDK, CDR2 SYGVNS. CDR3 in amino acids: CASTPLGRDNSPLHF. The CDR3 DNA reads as TGTGCCAGCACTCCCCTGGGGAGAGATAATTCACCCCTCCACTTT.

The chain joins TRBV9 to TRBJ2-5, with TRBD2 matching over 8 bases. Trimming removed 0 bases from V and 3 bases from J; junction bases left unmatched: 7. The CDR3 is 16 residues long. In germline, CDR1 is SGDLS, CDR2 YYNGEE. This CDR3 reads CASSVGIAGPKETQYF. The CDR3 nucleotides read TGTGCCAGCAGCGTAGGAATAGCGGGGCCCAAAGAGACCCAGTACTTC.

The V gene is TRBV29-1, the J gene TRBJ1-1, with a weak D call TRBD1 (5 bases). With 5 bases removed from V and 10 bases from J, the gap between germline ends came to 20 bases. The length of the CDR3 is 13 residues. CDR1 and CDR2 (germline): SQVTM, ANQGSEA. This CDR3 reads CSVKTRGDTGAFF. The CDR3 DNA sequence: TGCAGCGTTAAAACACGAGGGGATACCGGAGCTTTCTTT.

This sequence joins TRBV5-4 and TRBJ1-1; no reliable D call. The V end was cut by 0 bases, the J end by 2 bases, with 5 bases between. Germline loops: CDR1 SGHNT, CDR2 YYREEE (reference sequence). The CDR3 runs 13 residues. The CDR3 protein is CASSLAGNTEAFF. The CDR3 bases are TGTGCCAGCAGCTTGGCAGGCAACACTGAAGCTTTCTTT.

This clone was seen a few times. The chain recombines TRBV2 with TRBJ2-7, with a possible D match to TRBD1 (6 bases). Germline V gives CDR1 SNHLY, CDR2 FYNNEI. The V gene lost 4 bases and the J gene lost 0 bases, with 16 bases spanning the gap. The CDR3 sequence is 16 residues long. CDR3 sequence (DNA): TGTGCCAGCAGTGGTAGTGGGCAGGGGAACTCCTACGAGCAGTACTTC. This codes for CASSGSGQGNSYEQYF.

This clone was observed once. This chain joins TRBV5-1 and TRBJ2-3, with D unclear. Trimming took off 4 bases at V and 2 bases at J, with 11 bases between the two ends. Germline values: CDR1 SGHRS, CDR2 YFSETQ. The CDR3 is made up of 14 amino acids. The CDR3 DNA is TGCGCCAGCAGCCCGGGTGGGGACACAGATACGCAGTATTTT. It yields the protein CASSPGGDTDTQYF.

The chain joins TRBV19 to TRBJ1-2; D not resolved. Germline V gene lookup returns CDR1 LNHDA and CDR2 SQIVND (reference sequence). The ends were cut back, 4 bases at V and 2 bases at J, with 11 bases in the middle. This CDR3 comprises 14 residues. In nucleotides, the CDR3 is TGTGCCAGTAGTACTCACAGACGGAACTATGGCTACACCTTC. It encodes CASSTHRRNYGYTF.

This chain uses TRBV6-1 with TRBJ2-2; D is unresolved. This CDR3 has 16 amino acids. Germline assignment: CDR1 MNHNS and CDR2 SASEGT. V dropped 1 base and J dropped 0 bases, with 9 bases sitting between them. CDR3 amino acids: CASSEVSLANTGELFF. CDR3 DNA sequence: TGTGCCAGCAGTGAAGTTTCCCTAGCGAACACCGGGGAGCTGTTTTTT.

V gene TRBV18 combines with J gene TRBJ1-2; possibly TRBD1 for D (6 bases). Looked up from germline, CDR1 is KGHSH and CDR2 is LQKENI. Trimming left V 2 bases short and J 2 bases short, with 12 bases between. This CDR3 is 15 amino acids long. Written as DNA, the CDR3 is TGTGCCAGCTCACCAGCTGGACAGACGAACTATGGCTACACCTTC. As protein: CASSPAGQTNYGYTF.

The CDR3 region is CASSFVWGEGDNQPQHF. For the CDR3, the DNA is TGTGCCAGCAGTTTTGTTTGGGGGGAAGGGGACAATCAGCCCCAGCATTTT. The chain is built from TRBV28 and TRBJ1-5, with D possibly TRBD1 on 5 matching bases. This CDR3 has 17 amino acids. Trimming took 3 bases from V and 3 from J, leaving 18 bases between them. Germline assignment: CDR1 MDHEN and CDR2 SYDVKM.

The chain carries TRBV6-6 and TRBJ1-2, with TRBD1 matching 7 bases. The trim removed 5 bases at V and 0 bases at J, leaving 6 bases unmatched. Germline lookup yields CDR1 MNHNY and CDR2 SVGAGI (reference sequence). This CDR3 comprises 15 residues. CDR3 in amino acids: CASSQGEIANYGYTF. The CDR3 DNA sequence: TGTGCCAGCAGTCAGGGGGAGATAGCTAACTATGGCTACACCTTC.

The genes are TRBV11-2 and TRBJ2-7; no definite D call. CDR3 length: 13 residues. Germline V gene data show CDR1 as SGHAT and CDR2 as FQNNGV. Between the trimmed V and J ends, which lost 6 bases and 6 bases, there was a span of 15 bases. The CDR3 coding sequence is TGTGCCAGCAGTTTCGGTTCCGATCGCGAGCAGTACTTC. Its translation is CASSFGSDREQYF.

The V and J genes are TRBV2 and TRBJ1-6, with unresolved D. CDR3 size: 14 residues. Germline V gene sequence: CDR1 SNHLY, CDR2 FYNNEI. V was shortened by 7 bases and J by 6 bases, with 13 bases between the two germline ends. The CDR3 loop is CASNRDSRNSPLHF. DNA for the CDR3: TGTGCCAGCAATAGGGATTCCCGTAATTCACCCCTCCACTTT.

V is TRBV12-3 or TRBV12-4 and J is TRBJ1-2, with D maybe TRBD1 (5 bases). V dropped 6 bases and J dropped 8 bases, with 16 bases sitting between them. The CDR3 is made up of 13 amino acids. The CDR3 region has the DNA TGTGCCAGCAGCCGGGGGGTCATGCGAGGCTACACCTTC. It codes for CASSRGVMRGYTF.

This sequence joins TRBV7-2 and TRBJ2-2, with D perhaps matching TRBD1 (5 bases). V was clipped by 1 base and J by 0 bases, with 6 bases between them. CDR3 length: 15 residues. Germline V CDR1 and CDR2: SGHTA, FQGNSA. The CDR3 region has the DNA TGTGCCAGCAGCTTAGAGGGGACGAACACCGGGGAGCTGTTTTTT. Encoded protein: CASSLEGTNTGELFF.

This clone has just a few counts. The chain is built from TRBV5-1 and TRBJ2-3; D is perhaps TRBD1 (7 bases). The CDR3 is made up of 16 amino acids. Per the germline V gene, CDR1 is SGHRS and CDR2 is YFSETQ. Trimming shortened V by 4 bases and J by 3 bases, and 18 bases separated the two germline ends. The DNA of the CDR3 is TGCGCCAGCAGCCCGATGACAGGGAGGAGAACAGATACGCAGTATTTT. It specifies CASSPMTGRRTDTQYF.